This T cell receptor (beta chain) came from a study of CD8 T cells in ankylosing spondylitis. Molecular-barcoded quantitative 5'-RACE produced these TCR beta libraries. Each CDR3 protein gets one entry after TCRdb re-called the 5' RACE reads with MiXCR. The sample consists of hundreds of thousands of distinct CDR3 sequences, 12% of them appearing once. Study-level findings and limits: Reported data indicate significant enrichment of disease-linked clones within matched ankylosing spondylitis synovial fluid. Relatively rare in peripheral blood, disease-linked clones were also CD8+. Within ankylosing spondylitis blood, a TCR beta motif made up of several highly homologous variants appeared to be characteristic.

The CDR3 length is 16 residues. The germline V and J ends were trimmed by 0 bases and 3 bases, with 11 bases remaining between them. CDR1 is ENHRY, CDR2 SYGVKD, per germline. This clonotype was counted between two and nine times. The antigen is unknown. Sequencing was carried out using blood, either unsorted or a sorted T cell fraction (not recorded which). The clonotype was recovered from a male donor with ankylosing spondylitis. The chain joins TRBV10-3 to TRBJ2-2; no clear D gene. The CDR3 DNA is TGTGCCATCAGTGAGTCCGATGGAGAGGACACCGGGGAGCTGTTTTTT. It codes for CAISESDGEDTGELFF.